These T cell receptor beta chains were read from a single sample in a study of blood T cells in healthy people across ages. TCRdb itself ran the 5' RACE reads through MiXCR, one entry per CDR3 protein. The table shows around 900,000 distinct CDR3 sequences, with roughly half occurring only once. Input material: blood. All receptors derive from a woman aged 55-69 years in good health. CDR3s leave out the opening cysteine and the closing phenylalanine or tryptophan. The D gene is left open where the match is weak.

>13|TRBV20-1|.|TRBJ1-4
SARRYGGSNEKLF
>13|TRBV9|TRBD1|TRBJ1-4
ASTPGTGLFEKLF
>11|TRBV28|.|TRBJ2-1
ASSVFTGSEQF
>14|TRBV15|.|TRBJ2-4
ATSRDYIISGNIQY
>12|TRBV29-1|.|TRBJ2-7
SAASRGPSPEQY
>13|TRBV6-6|TRBD1|TRBJ1-5
ASSDDRGGNQPQH
>11|TRBV29-1|.|TRBJ1-1
SVDLGQNTEAF
>10|TRBV29-1|.|TRBJ2-3
SVDGVADTQY
>13|TRBV15|TRBD1|TRBJ2-1
ATSRGQGISHEQF
>14|TRBV3-1|TRBD2|TRBJ2-1
ASSQVSSGSSYEQF
>10|TRBV27|.|TRBJ2-1
ASSSKHNEQF
>13|TRBV28|TRBD1|.
ASSSTGTGKETQY
>11|TRBV27|.|TRBJ2-4
ASGLAGANIQY
>10|TRBV6-2/TRBV6-3|.|TRBJ2-7
ASSYPGFEQY
>12|TRBV7-9|.|TRBJ2-1
ASSLVWTNNEQF
>13|TRBV2|.|TRBJ1-6
ATRGEQGNNSPLH
>13|TRBV7-2|TRBD2|TRBJ2-7
ASSPLAGEFYEQY
>12|TRBV20-1|.|TRBJ1-1
SARVSGHWAEAF
>12|TRBV6-2/TRBV6-3|TRBD1|TRBJ2-5
ASSPRDRLETQY
>14|TRBV4-2|.|TRBJ1-2
ASSQIRVEGGYGYT
>13|TRBV12-3/TRBV12-4|TRBD2|TRBJ2-1
ASSPRGTSAPEQF
>12|TRBV7-7|.|TRBJ2-3
ASSQTGRTDTQY
>14|TRBV12-3/TRBV12-4|.|TRBJ2-5
ASRAHRRSSYNEQY
>9|TRBV28|.|TRBJ2-7
ASSLGVQQY
>10|TRBV27|.|TRBJ2-7
ASMKLGYEQY
>15|TRBV5-1|.|TRBJ2-1
ASSLAPRTGSGREQF
>13|TRBV20-1|.|TRBJ2-1
SARESGRVNNEQF
>11|TRBV24-1|.|TRBJ2-7
ATSEHAGVEQY
>13|TRBV6-2/TRBV6-3|.|TRBJ1-1
ASSSRDRRDTEAF
>14|TRBV4-1|TRBD2|TRBJ2-7
ASSQKTSGISYEQY
>9|TRBV29-1|TRBD1|TRBJ2-1
SGTRGLEQF
>12|TRBV4-2|.|TRBJ2-5
ASSQPLAPETQY
>10|TRBV11-2|.|TRBJ2-7
ASSSHREGQY
>12|TRBV19|.|TRBJ2-7
ASSNRDNSYEQY
>14|TRBV20-1|TRBD1|TRBJ2-3
SARDRDRGQGDTQY
>12|TRBV12-3/TRBV12-4|.|TRBJ2-1
ASSYSTRKDEQF
>11|TRBV10-2|.|TRBJ1-2
ASSPSRAGGYT
>13|TRBV27|TRBD2|TRBJ2-1
ASSLWILAGVEQF
>13|TRBV3-1|.|TRBJ1-6
ASSPEQGYNSPLH
>11|TRBV29-1|.|TRBJ1-5
SVGWQVNQPQH
>11|TRBV6-5|.|TRBJ2-5
ASRVGSEETQY
>16|TRBV7-9|TRBD1|TRBJ1-2
ASSSPGQGPANNYGYT
>13|TRBV5-1|TRBD1|TRBJ2-1
ASSLEDRGLNEQF
>14|TRBV28|.|TRBJ1-5
ASSLFPSGSNQPQH
>13|TRBV28|.|TRBJ2-1
ASRPRLLGGSEQF
>11|TRBV27|.|TRBJ2-1
ASSTNQGNEQF
>10|TRBV3-1|.|TRBJ1-1
ASSPIGTEAF
>11|TRBV29-1|TRBD2|TRBJ2-1
SAPLAGYNEQF
>10|TRBV2|TRBD1|TRBJ2-1
ASRGQGTKGF
>13|TRBV6-1|.|TRBJ2-3
ASTREQISTDTQY
>12|TRBV7-9|.|TRBJ2-3
ASSFAGTPDTQY
>13|TRBV4-3|.|TRBJ2-5
ASSQDHGLLNEQY
>12|TRBV28|.|.
ASRLGGSYYEQY
>10|TRBV2|.|TRBJ1-2
ASSGDSRGYT
>11|TRBV3-1|.|TRBJ2-3
ASSQVDATTQY
>11|TRBV7-2|TRBD1|TRBJ1-2
ASGRDSPYGCT
>10|TRBV6-2/TRBV6-3|.|TRBJ2-5
ASGTGSQTQY
>12|TRBV7-9|.|TRBJ1-2
ASSLVGTGLGYT
>13|TRBV5-1|.|TRBJ2-5
ASSLEGGAGETQY
>11|TRBV12-3/TRBV12-4|.|TRBJ1-5
ASSFNIAQPQH